This TCR beta chain was found in a study of spatial heterogeneity in lung cancer. Study overall: In tumor regions TCR transcript counts correlated strongly with a matched bulk RNA-seq T cell module score. General study findings and limits: Higher tumor mutation counts went along with higher counts of expanded intratumoral alpha and beta TCRs.

This clonotype was seen repeatedly, ten times or more. Its antigen remains unidentified. TCRdb fed the 5' RACE reads into MiXCR, producing one record per CDR3 protein. Of approximately 13,000 distinct CDR3 sequences detected, roughly 5.5% appear once; the ten largest clones hold almost 25%. Specified time point: sample taken at primary tumor resection. Germline V gene data show CDR1 as ENHRY and CDR2 as SYGVKD. The ends lost 4 bases at V and 1 base at J; junction bases unmatched: 2. CDR3 size: 16 residues. The sequenced sample was lung tumor tissue, obtained at surgery. The chain couples TRBV10-3 to TRBJ2-3, with TRBD2 matching 13 bases. The sequence was collected from a male donor with early-stage non-small cell lung cancer. In DNA form, the CDR3 reads TGTGCCATCAGTGTTGGGACTAGCGGGGGCACAGATACGCAGTATTTT. Protein sequence: CAISVGTSGGTDTQYF.